Below are 14 T cell receptor beta chains sequenced from a single sample in a study of blood T cell repertoires in COVID-19. Using immunoSEQ multiplex PCR, the repertoire was profiled, and TCRdb retains in-frame clones only, with some absent. The table records about 82,000 clones, around 83% of them present only once. The sample consisted of peripheral blood. All receptors derive from a woman in her sixties with acute or convalescent COVID-19.

The J gene is TRBJ1-2, the V gene TRBV5-6; no definite D call. Per germline, CDR1 SGHDT and CDR2 YYEEEE. V lost 4 bases and J 7 bases, leaving 17 bases between the germline ends. The CDR3 is made up of 14 amino acids. The CDR3 DNA is TGTGCCAGCAGCCCCATTGGAGGGAGTACTGGCTACACCTTC. Its translation is CASSPIGGSTGYTF.

This chain connects TRBV6-5 to TRBJ2-1; no clear D. Looked up from germline, CDR1 is MNHEY and CDR2 is SVGAGI. Trimming removed 6 bases at V and 4 bases at J, with 10 bases between. This CDR3 spans 13 amino acids. The CDR3: CASRKDTYNEQFF. Written as DNA, the CDR3 is TGTGCCAGCAGGAAAGACACATACAATGAGCAGTTCTTC.

The chain uses TRBV7-2 and TRBJ1-3; no firm D call. Germline CDR1 reads SGHTA; CDR2 reads FQGNSA. V gave up 1 base and J gave up 7 bases, with 11 bases separating them. The CDR3 loop spans 14 amino acids. The CDR3 coding sequence is TGTGCCAGCAGCTTAGGGTGGGGAGGGAACACCATATATTTT. Amino acids: CASSLGWGGNTIYF. The variable domain in full, completed from reference TRBV7-2 and TRBJ1-3, reads GAGVSQSPSNKVTEKGKDVELRCDPISGHTALYWYRQSLGQGLEFLIYFQGNSAPDKSGLPSDRFSAERTGGSVSTLTIQRTQQEDSAVYLCASSLGWGGNTIYFGEGSWLTVV.

J is TRBJ2-7 and V is TRBV10-1; the D gene is possibly TRBD1 (5 bases). Trimming pared 2 bases from V and 4 bases from J, leaving 15 bases between. The CDR3 totals 15 residues. CDR1 is WNHNN and CDR2 is SYGVQD in the germline V gene (reference sequence). CDR3 sequence (DNA): TGCGCCAGCAGTGAGCGGGCTCCTGGGGCTTACGAGCAGTACTTC. This codes for CASSERAPGAYEQYF.

This chain uses TRBV3-1 (or the pseudogene TRBV3-2) with TRBJ2-7; D might be TRBD1 (6 bases). This CDR3 contains 12 residues. V lost 3 bases to trimming and J lost 7 bases, with 10 bases between them. The germline V gene encodes CDR1 LGHDT and CDR2 YNNKEL (reference sequence). This chain's CDR3 is CASSQLGGEQYF. CDR3 bases: TGTGCCAGCAGCCAGTTAGGGGGAGAGCAGTACTTC.

The chain combines TRBV6-5 with TRBJ1-2, with D unresolved. Trimming removed 6 bases at V and 2 bases at J, with 10 bases between. Germline assignment: CDR1 MNHEY and CDR2 SVGAGI. The CDR3 runs to 13 residues. In nucleotides, the CDR3 is TGTGCCAGCAGCCATCGTCAGAACTATGGCTACACCTTC. As protein: CASSHRQNYGYTF.

This clone has a handful of counts. V and J are TRBV6-6 and TRBJ1-2; the D gene is possibly TRBD1 (6 bases). The CDR3 has 16 amino acids. V was trimmed by 4 bases and J by 3 bases, leaving 18 bases between them. Germline loops: CDR1 MNHNY, CDR2 SVGAGI (reference sequence). The CDR3 reads CASSSSWTVTDYGYTF. Here the CDR3 DNA reads TGTGCCAGCAGTTCATCCTGGACAGTTACAGACTATGGCTACACCTTC.

The rearrangement joins TRBV6-6 to TRBJ1-1; 11 bases map to TRBD1. With V trimmed by 5 bases and J by 6 bases, 5 bases remained unmatched. Germline lookup yields CDR1 MNHNY and CDR2 SVGAGI (reference sequence). The CDR3 sequence is 14 residues long. CDR3 loop: CASSTGQGAAEAFF. Written as DNA, the CDR3 is TGTGCCAGCAGTACTGGACAGGGGGCGGCTGAAGCTTTCTTT.

This clone was recorded many times. This rearrangement joins TRBV19 to TRBJ1-5, with 7 bases fitting TRBD1. The V gene end was trimmed by 6 bases and the J gene end by 7 bases; junction bases not matched to a gene: 12. The CDR3 runs 15 residues. Germline assignment: CDR1 LNHDA and CDR2 SQIVND (reference sequence). The CDR3 region is CASSKAPGQQQPQHF. The CDR3 nucleotides are TGTGCCAGTAGCAAAGCTCCGGGACAGCAACAGCCCCAGCATTTT.

This sequence joins TRBV6-1 and TRBJ1-3, with D possibly matching TRBD1 (5 bases). CDR1 is MNHNS, CDR2 SASEGT, per germline. The V and J ends lost 2 bases and 0 bases respectively, with 14 bases between them. The CDR3 loop spans 17 amino acids. CDR3 nucleotide sequence: TGTGCCAGCAGTGAATGGAACAGGCCGAACTCTGGAAACACCATATATTTT. Encoded protein: CASSEWNRPNSGNTIYF.

This chain links TRBV25-1 with TRBJ1-2; TRBD1 is a possible D gene (6 bases). There are 13 residues in the CDR3. Trimming removed 5 bases at V and 8 bases at J, with 15 bases between. The germline V gene has CDR1 MGHDK and CDR2 SYGVNS. CDR3 sequence (DNA): TGTGCCAGCAGTATCTACACAGGGCAGGGCTACACCTTC. Amino acids: CASSIYTGQGYTF.

This sequence joins TRBV19 and TRBJ1-1, with TRBD1 identical over 7 bases. J gave up 5 bases and V 3 bases, and 6 bases lay outside the gene matches. The CDR3 has 14 amino acids. Germline assignment: CDR1 LNHDA and CDR2 SQIVND (reference sequence). The CDR3 region is CASSIRGRLTEAFF. The CDR3 DNA follows: TGTGCCAGTAGTATTAGGGGGCGGCTAACTGAAGCTTTCTTT.

This sequence joins TRBV19 and TRBJ1-2; tentatively, D is TRBD1 (6 bases). Looked up from germline, CDR1 is LNHDA and CDR2 is SQIVND (reference sequence). The V end lost 7 bases, the J end lost 2 bases, and 23 bases lay between the germline ends. The CDR3 extends over 17 amino acids. The CDR3 nucleotides are TGTGCCAGTAAACTCAGGGGCGCCGACTCCCAAAACTATGGCTACACCTTC. Translation gives CASKLRGADSQNYGYTF.

The chain joins TRBV3-1 (or the pseudogene TRBV3-2) to TRBJ2-1; a possible D gene is TRBD2 (5 bases). CDR1 and CDR2 from the germline V gene are LGHDT and YNNKEL (reference sequence). Trimming stripped 4 bases from V and 6 bases from J, with 16 bases between. This CDR3 is 15 amino acids long. The CDR3 DNA sequence: TGTGCCAGCAGCCCTGGACTGGGCGGCTCCAATGAGCAGTTCTTC. Amino acid sequence: CASSPGLGGSNEQFF.